The 27 T cell receptor beta chains given below trace back to one sample, sequenced in a study of beta chain features in type 1 diabetes. Overall study results and limits: For Type 1 diabetes patients, all four CD4+ subsets carried TCRB CDR3s that were moderately but significantly shorter.

No antigen has been assigned to these receptors. Every bit of the isolated RNA underwent reverse transcription, so sequencing read expressed TCRB transcripts. The method was immunoSEQ multiplex PCR; TCRdb's version includes in-frame clones alone and lacks a portion of them. The sample consists of about 52,000 clones, under 45% of them appearing once. Sequencing was performed on Tregs from blood. The origin of the receptors is a man aged 25-45 years with type 1 diabetes.

In its sample, this clone was seen a few times. The chain carries TRBV30 and TRBJ2-4; D may be TRBD2 (6 bases). The CDR3 consists of 15 residues. The germline V gene encodes CDR1 GTSNPN and CDR2 SVGIG (reference sequence). The ends were cut back, 0 bases at V and 10 bases at J, with 19 bases in the middle. The CDR3 is CAWSVSGGAFGIQYF. Here the CDR3 DNA reads TGTGCCTGGAGTGTTTCGGGCGGGGCTTTCGGGATTCAGTACTTC.

In its sample, this clone was seen a few times. This chain uses TRBV7-9 with TRBJ2-5, with TRBD2 matching over 10 bases. This CDR3 has 17 residues. Losses at the gene ends were 1 base for V and 6 bases for J; bases not matched to a gene: 11. CDR1 and CDR2 from the germline V gene are SEHNR and FQNEAQ (reference sequence). The CDR3 coding sequence is TGTGCCAGCAGCTTAGGAGACCTCGGGACTAGCGAAAAGACCCAGTACTTC. Its protein is CASSLGDLGTSEKTQYF.

On this clone: An end of the junction differs from the germline gene, which may be a read error. This specimen includes other DNA sequences encoding the same CDR3. The CDR3 region has the DNA TGTGCCAGCAGTGTTGAGGGAACGAACACTGAAGCCTTCTTT. Translating gives CASSVEGTNTEAFF. V gene TRBV2 combines with J gene TRBJ1-1; D uncertain. The CDR3 contains 14 residues. CDR1 and CDR2 (germline): SNHLY, FYNNEI.

A word on this clone: One junction end does not reproduce the germline sequence, and a read error may be involved. The gene calls are TRBV7-2 and TRBJ2-7, with a tentative D call TRBD2 (6 bases). The CDR3 has 15 amino acids. Per germline, CDR1 SGHTA and CDR2 FQGNSA. The CDR3 region is CAISLGGDKSYEQYF. The CDR3 DNA sequence: TGTGCCATCAGCCTCGGGGGAGACAAGTCCTACGAGCAGTACTTC.

This chain connects TRBV28 to TRBJ2-2; 8 bases line up with TRBD2. Germline lookup yields CDR1 MDHEN and CDR2 SYDVKM. V trimming: 6 bases; J trimming: 9 bases; junction bases outside the gene matches: 12. This CDR3 contains 15 residues. For the CDR3, the DNA is TGTGCCAGCAGCCTCGGGACTAGTGCGACCCGGGAGCTGTTTTTT. Residues: CASSLGTSATRELFF. The full variable domain, rest sourced from reference TRBV28 and TRBJ2-2, is DVKVTQSSRYLVKRTGEKVFLECVQDMDHENMFWYRQDPGLGLRLIYFSYDVKMKEKGDIPEGYSVSREKKERFSLILESASTNQTSMYLCASSLGTSATRELFFGEGSRLTVL.

The V gene is TRBV11-2, the J gene TRBJ1-4; 7 bases map to TRBD1. In germline, CDR1 is SGHAT, CDR2 FQNNGV. J was trimmed by 10 bases and V by 5 bases; bases with no gene match: 7. The CDR3 is 13 amino acids. Written as DNA, the CDR3 is TGTGCCAGCAGCGCCAGGACAGGAGGAAAACTGTTTTTT. Translation gives CASSARTGGKLFF.

This clone was counted a few times. The genes are TRBV29-1 and TRBJ1-1; D is ambiguous. Germline CDR1 is SQVTM and CDR2 is ANQGSEA. The germline V and J ends were trimmed by 7 bases and 2 bases, with 11 bases remaining between them. The CDR3 is 12 residues long. The CDR3 spells CSAGRENTEAFF. The CDR3 nucleotides are TGCAGCGCTGGACGGGAAAACACTGAAGCTTTCTTT.

This rearrangement joins TRBV6-1 to TRBJ1-3; possible D gene TRBD1, 5 bases. CDR3 length: 15 amino acids. Germline-derived CDR1 and CDR2 are MNHNS and SASEGT. V lost 6 bases and J 0 bases, leaving 12 bases between the germline ends. CDR3 sequence: CASRPDTSSGNTIYF. In nucleotides, the CDR3 is TGTGCCAGCAGACCGGACACAAGCTCTGGAAACACCATATATTTT.

The gene calls are TRBV7-9 and TRBJ2-3, with 7 nucleotides matching TRBD2. The CDR3 totals 16 residues. The V gene's germline CDR1 is SEHNR and CDR2 FQNEAQ (reference sequence). Germline trimming cut 3 bases from V and 2 bases from J; bases unmatched to any gene: 8. CDR3 DNA sequence: TGTGCCAGCAGCTTCAGCGGGGCCCCGTCCACAGATACGCAGTATTTT. Translated: CASSFSGAPSTDTQYF.

This clone was seen a few times. The V and J genes are TRBV18 and TRBJ1-3; D uncertain. Trimming took off 3 bases at V and 1 base at J, with 10 bases between the two ends. Germline-derived CDR1 and CDR2 are KGHSH and LQKENI. CDR3 length: 15 residues. The CDR3 DNA reads TGTGCCAGCTCACCGCCCGGTCCTTCTGGAAACACCATATATTTT. Translation gives CASSPPGPSGNTIYF.

This rearrangement joins TRBV7-9 to TRBJ2-2; D is unresolved. Germline V CDR1 and CDR2: SEHNR, FQNEAQ (reference sequence). The CDR3 covers 15 residues. V was shortened by 3 bases and J by 0 bases, with 8 bases between the two germline ends. CDR3 sequence: CASSLNRANTGELFF. For the CDR3, the DNA is TGTGCCAGCAGCTTGAACAGAGCGAACACCGGGGAGCTGTTTTTT.

The rearrangement uses TRBV28 and TRBJ2-2, with 7 positions matching TRBD2. Germline V lookup: CDR1 MDHEN, CDR2 SYDVKM. J lost 0 bases, V lost 8 bases, and 6 bases had no gene match. The CDR3 contains 15 residues. The CDR3 loop reads CASLWGGSNTGELFF. Written as DNA, the CDR3 is TGTGCCAGCCTCTGGGGGGGGTCGAACACCGGGGAGCTGTTTTTT. Full variable domain (rest looked up from reference TRBV28 and TRBJ2-2): DVKVTQSSRYLVKRTGEKVFLECVQDMDHENMFWYRQDPGLGLRLIYFSYDVKMKEKGDIPEGYSVSREKKERFSLILESASTNQTSMYLCASLWGGSNTGELFFGEGSRLTVL.

There are a few counts of this clone. The rearrangement joins TRBV11-2 to TRBJ2-7, with 10 bases matching TRBD2. This CDR3 comprises 16 residues. Trimming removed 1 base from V and 2 bases from J; junction bases left unmatched: 5. Germline V CDR1 and CDR2: SGHAT, FQNNGV. The CDR3 region is CASSLGTSGGAYEQYF. The CDR3 nucleotides read TGTGCCAGCAGCTTAGGGACTAGCGGAGGGGCCTACGAGCAGTACTTC.

V usage is TRBV5-1 and J usage is TRBJ2-1; 10 nucleotides line up with TRBD2. The V segment lost 1 base and the J segment 8 bases; nucleotides outside the gene matches: 3. This CDR3 is 14 amino acids long. CDR1 SGHRS and CDR2 YFSETQ come from the germline V gene. For the CDR3, the DNA is TGCGCCAGCAGCTTGCCTAGCGGGAGCGATGAGCAGTTCTTC. This sequence encodes CASSLPSGSDEQFF.

This clone has a single count. The chain carries TRBV6-6 and TRBJ2-7; 13 bases are shared with TRBD2. This CDR3 region has 15 residues. Germline V CDR1 and CDR2: MNHNY, SVGAGI (reference sequence). Germline trimming cut 6 bases from V and 5 bases from J; bases unmatched to any gene: 7. The chain's CDR3 is CASSPGTSGNHEQYF. CDR3 coding DNA: TGTGCCAGCAGCCCCGGGACTAGCGGGAATCACGAGCAGTACTTC.

The chain recombines TRBV11-2 with TRBJ2-3; 8 bases map to TRBD2. Losses at the gene ends were 4 bases for V and 0 bases for J; bases not matched to a gene: 12. Germline values: CDR1 SGHAT, CDR2 FQNNGV. The CDR3 is 18 amino acids. The CDR3 is CASSSMDGLAGSTDTQYF. The CDR3 region has the DNA TGTGCCAGCAGCTCAATGGACGGGCTAGCGGGCAGCACAGATACGCAGTATTTT. The full variable domain, rest sourced from reference TRBV11-2 and TRBJ2-3, is EAGVAQSPRYKIIEKRQSVAFWCNPISGHATLYWYQQILGQGPKLLIQFQNNGVVDDSQLPKDRFSAERLKGVDSTLKIQPAKLEDSAVYLCASSSMDGLAGSTDTQYFGPGTRLTVL.

This clone was observed many times. The chain couples TRBV5-1 to TRBJ1-1, with a tentative D call TRBD1 (5 bases). Germline CDR1 SGHRS, CDR2 YFSETQ. Trimming removed 0 bases at V and 5 bases at J, with 14 bases between. The CDR3 spans 15 residues. The CDR3 protein is CASSLVWGAGTEAFF. In DNA form, the CDR3 reads TGCGCCAGCAGCTTGGTTTGGGGCGCGGGGACTGAAGCTTTCTTT.

The chain combines TRBV4-2 with TRBJ1-2; TRBD1 is a possible D gene (5 bases). Trimming left V 0 bases short and J 2 bases short, with 25 bases between. This CDR3 comprises 20 residues. CDR1 and CDR2 from the germline V gene are LGHNA and YNFKEQ. The CDR3 loop reads CASSQDGVGAGRGENYGYTF. DNA for the CDR3: TGTGCCAGCAGCCAAGACGGAGTCGGGGCGGGCCGGGGGGAGAACTATGGCTACACCTTC.

The rearrangement joins TRBV19 to TRBJ2-5, with D maybe TRBD1 (5 bases). The V end lost 6 bases, the J end lost 3 bases, and 14 bases lay between the germline ends. CDR1 LNHDA and CDR2 SQIVND come from the germline V gene (reference sequence). The CDR3 runs to 14 residues. The CDR3 region has the DNA TGTGCCAGTAGCCAATCCGAGGACAAAGAGACCCAGTACTTC. Protein sequence: CASSQSEDKETQYF.

The CDR3 DNA reads TGTGCCAGCAGTAGACTAGACAGGGGGGACCCAGATACGCAGTATTTT. Its protein is CASSRLDRGDPDTQYF. V usage is TRBV5-5 and J usage is TRBJ2-3, with 9 bases fitting TRBD1. This CDR3 contains 16 residues. Germline CDR1 and CDR2: SGHKS and YYEKEE (reference sequence). V was pared by 5 bases and J by 4 bases, with 11 bases of the junction left unmatched.

J is TRBJ1-3 and V is TRBV5-1, with TRBD1 as a possible D gene (6 bases). The germline V gene has CDR1 SGHRS and CDR2 YFSETQ. CDR3 length: 15 amino acids. Trimming cost V 5 bases and J 0 bases, with 12 bases left between them. In DNA, the CDR3 is TGCGCCAGCAGAACAGGGATGAGCTCTGGAAACACCATATATTTT. Its translation: CASRTGMSSGNTIYF.

This clone was observed a few times. The chain links TRBV5-1 to TRBJ2-3; 8 bases align to TRBD2. With 4 bases clipped from V and 4 bases from J, the junction kept 8 bases outside the gene matches. The CDR3 has 15 residues. Germline V lookup: CDR1 SGHRS, CDR2 YFSETQ. CDR3 sequence: CASSPKAGAADTQYF. The CDR3 DNA reads as TGCGCCAGCAGCCCAAAAGCGGGAGCGGCAGATACGCAGTATTTT.

The sample holds one count of this clone. The chain combines TRBV5-1 with TRBJ2-1, with D unresolved. Trimming left V 0 bases short and J 9 bases short, with 4 bases between. CDR1 and CDR2 (germline): SGHRS, YFSETQ. This CDR3 has 11 residues. The CDR3: CASSLAIEQFF. CDR3 sequence (DNA): TGCGCCAGCAGCTTGGCCATTGAGCAGTTCTTC.

The chain employs TRBV27 and TRBJ1-5, with 7 nucleotides matching TRBD1. CDR1 is MNHEY, CDR2 SMNVEV, per germline (reference sequence). The CDR3 extends over 21 amino acids. The V and J ends lost 1 base and 3 bases, in that order; junction bases with no gene match: 21. This CDR3 is CASSLYFRGGGGGLDNQPQHF. CDR3 nucleotides: TGTGCCAGCAGTTTATATTTCCGGGGCGGAGGGGGCGGGTTGGACAATCAGCCCCAGCATTTT.

This chain links TRBV30 with TRBJ2-5, with D maybe TRBD2 (5 bases). Trimming cost V 5 bases and J 2 bases, with 6 bases left between them. This CDR3 comprises 11 residues. Germline V lookup: CDR1 GTSNPN, CDR2 SVGIG (reference sequence). The CDR3 nucleotides are TGTGCCTGGGGACTTCAAGAGACCCAGTACTTC. It is translated as CAWGLQETQYF.

This clone showed up just a few times. This chain joins TRBV30 and TRBJ2-2; 10 positions agree with TRBD2. Germline V gene lookup returns CDR1 GTSNPN and CDR2 SVGIG (reference sequence). The CDR3 extends over 17 amino acids. V shed 1 base and J 5 bases; nucleotides not matched to a gene: 10. This CDR3 is CAWSDIRTSGSTGELFF. The CDR3 bases are TGTGCCTGGAGTGACATCCGGACTAGCGGTAGTACCGGGGAGCTGTTTTTT. The full variable domain, completed using reference TRBV30 and TRBJ2-2, is SQTIHQWPATLVQPVGSPLSLECTVEGTSNPNLYWYRQAAGRGLQLLFYSVGIGQISSEVPQNLSASRPQDRQFILSSKKLLLSDSGFYLCAWSDIRTSGSTGELFFGEGSRLTVL.

This clone showed up just a few times. The V call is TRBV6-5, the J call TRBJ2-5; D call uncertain. CDR1 is MNHEY and CDR2 is SVGAGI in the germline V gene. There are 13 residues in the CDR3. Trimming removed 6 bases at V and 4 bases at J, with 12 bases between. The CDR3 DNA reads as TGTGCCAGCAGCAGATTCGTTGGAGAGACCCAGTACTTC. Its protein is CASSRFVGETQYF.